This entry features one T cell receptor beta chain sequence. Source study methods: Amplification from reference gene primers served as the basis for estimated nucleated cell counts. Assay used: immunoSEQ multiplex PCR; TCRdb lists only in-frame clones, some missing. V, J and clone size are taken as reported in that table, and D and trimming were inferred from the DNA itself. The sample has under 350,000 clones, 65% to 90% seen once. The data are from a study of blood T cell repertoires in COVID-19. Study summary: Researchers got acute and convalescent COVID-19 samples from the United States, Italy and Spain. Nucleic acid was either cDNA or gDNA, and it came from T cells, B-cell-depleted T cells, or PBMCs.

V was trimmed by 4 bases and J by 4 bases, leaving 19 bases between them. The CDR3 is 17 amino acids. Germline V gives CDR1 LGHDT, CDR2 YNNKEL (reference sequence). This TCR was recovered from a human donor in a cohort sampled during active COVID-19. The genes are TRBV3-1 (or the pseudogene TRBV3-2) and TRBJ2-2, with a tentative D call TRBD2 (6 bases). The sample consisted of peripheral blood. This CDR3 reads CASSPWSGAGGTGELFF. In DNA, the CDR3 is TGTGCCAGCAGCCCCTGGTCGGGAGCGGGCGGCACCGGGGAGCTGTTTTTT.